Shown below are 16 T cell receptor beta chains from a single sample sequenced in a study of control samples from healthy donors and cancer patients (dated by TCRdb to 2018 to 2021). Libraries were prepared through the immunoSEQ multiplex PCR assay. TCRdb took over this immuneACCESS table, retaining in-frame rearrangements with V and J assigned. Such tables are incomplete; in checked studies, under half of the missing clones stem from an unresolved V gene, and the remainder is unexplained. The sample has 150,000 to 170,000 clones on record, 90% to 95% of them singletons. The top ten clones comprise approximately 6% of the sample. Sequenced material: blood. The source is a man in his forties or fifties in good health.

The chain joins TRBV19 to TRBJ1-1, with 9 bases lining up with TRBD1. Germline CDR1 is LNHDA and CDR2 is SQIVND (reference sequence). The CDR3 sequence is 19 residues long. V was clipped by 4 bases and J by 1 base; unmatched bases: 16. The CDR3 DNA sequence: TGTGCCAGTAGTACTGGGAGGGGACAGGGACTTGGAAAGAACACTGAAGCTTTCTTT. Translated: CASSTGRGQGLGKNTEAFF.

CDR3 DNA: TGTGCCAGCAGCCCGCTTAAGGGTGGGGCCAACGTCCTGACTTTC. Amino acids: CASSPLKGGANVLTF. J is TRBJ2-6 and V is TRBV3-1 (or the pseudogene TRBV3-2); no definite D call. CDR1 is LGHDT, CDR2 YNNKEL, per germline (reference sequence). This CDR3 comprises 15 residues. Trimming stripped 4 bases from V and 3 bases from J, with 10 bases between.

This chain links TRBV5-4 with TRBJ2-3, with D possibly matching TRBD1 (5 bases). The CDR3 sequence is 14 residues long. Germline V lookup: CDR1 SGHNT, CDR2 YYREEE (reference sequence). V lost 5 bases and J 4 bases, leaving 14 bases between the germline ends. The CDR3 protein is CASSSLQGADTQYF. CDR3 nucleotide sequence: TGTGCCAGCAGTTCTCTCCAGGGCGCAGATACGCAGTATTTT.

The chain recombines TRBV4-1 with TRBJ1-5; TRBD1 matches at 7 bases. This CDR3 contains 15 residues. Germline V lookup: CDR1 MGHRA, CDR2 YSYEKL. J gave up 4 bases and V 3 bases, and 6 bases lay outside the gene matches. CDR3 bases: TGCGCCAGCAGCCAGGGGACAGCATTTAATCAGCCCCAGCATTTT. Translating gives CASSQGTAFNQPQHF.

This clone was found once. The chain employs TRBV19 and TRBJ1-1; possibly TRBD1 for D (6 bases). CDR1 and CDR2 (germline): LNHDA, SQIVND (reference sequence). The V gene lost 3 bases and the J gene lost 0 bases, with 8 bases spanning the gap. This CDR3 is 14 amino acids long. CDR3: CASSMGGLNTEAFF. In DNA form, the CDR3 reads TGTGCCAGTAGTATGGGGGGCTTGAACACTGAAGCTTTCTTT.

This chain joins TRBV19 and TRBJ1-3; 10 bases are shared with TRBD1. The CDR3 has 15 residues. The V and J ends lost 9 bases and 4 bases, in that order; junction bases with no gene match: 9. Germline V gene data show CDR1 as LNHDA and CDR2 as SQIVND (reference sequence). The CDR3 region has the DNA TGTGCCAGCCACCTTGGGACAGGGGTGGGAAACACCATATATTTT. The encoded protein is CASHLGTGVGNTIYF.

V is TRBV30 and J is TRBJ1-1; D call uncertain. Germline values: CDR1 GTSNPN, CDR2 SVGIG (reference sequence). V lost 1 base and J 8 bases, leaving 8 bases between the germline ends. This CDR3 spans 11 amino acids. The CDR3: CAWSEDGEAFF. CDR3 nucleotide sequence: TGTGCCTGGAGTGAGGACGGCGAAGCTTTCTTT.

This sequence joins TRBV27 and TRBJ2-1; D gene ambiguous. Germline V gene data show CDR1 as MNHEY and CDR2 as SMNVEV (reference sequence). The V end was cut by 5 bases, the J end by 7 bases, with 9 bases between. This CDR3 region has 12 residues. CDR3 nucleotides: TGTGCCAGCAGTCACCCCGGGAATGAGCAGTTCTTC. Amino acids: CASSHPGNEQFF.

V usage is TRBV6-1 and J usage is TRBJ1-2; unclear D gene. The CDR3 has 13 amino acids. Deletions cut 1 base from V and 4 bases from J, with 7 bases between. The germline V gene has CDR1 MNHNS and CDR2 SASEGT. In nucleotides, the CDR3 is TGTGCCAGCAGTGAAGGAGGTTCCTATGGCTACACCTTC. It is translated as CASSEGGSYGYTF.

J is TRBJ1-6 and V is TRBV15; weak D call: TRBD1 (5 bases). CDR1 LNHNV and CDR2 YYDKDF come from the germline V gene (reference sequence). CDR3 size: 17 residues. Trimming stripped 1 base from V and 3 bases from J, with 13 bases between. This chain's CDR3 is CATSRVGAGLYNSPLHF. The CDR3 region has the DNA TGTGCCACCAGCAGAGTAGGGGCTGGACTCTATAATTCACCCCTCCACTTT.

V gene TRBV6-6 combines with J gene TRBJ2-3; 8 nucleotides line up with TRBD1. V was pared by 6 bases and J by 3 bases, with 5 bases of the junction left unmatched. Germline V CDR1 and CDR2: MNHNY, SVGAGI (reference sequence). CDR3 length: 14 residues. The CDR3 nucleotides read TGTGCCAGCAGACCCACAGGGGGTACAGATACGCAGTATTTT. Protein product: CASRPTGGTDTQYF.

The chain is built from TRBV5-1 and TRBJ2-1; 9 bases map to TRBD1. CDR1 and CDR2 from the germline V gene are SGHRS and YFSETQ. This CDR3 contains 18 residues. Trimming at V came to 4 bases and at J to 4 bases, leaving 15 bases not matched to a gene. The CDR3 DNA sequence: TGCGCCAGCAGCCTCCGGACAGGGGCGACGACTGGATACAATGAGCAGTTCTTC. It is translated as CASSLRTGATTGYNEQFF.

This sequence joins TRBV27 and TRBJ1-1, with D perhaps matching TRBD1 (6 bases). Germline V gene lookup returns CDR1 MNHEY and CDR2 SMNVEV (reference sequence). The CDR3 is 12 amino acids. With 2 bases removed from V and 7 bases from J, the gap between germline ends came to 8 bases. DNA for the CDR3: TGTGCCAGCAGTTTAAGGGGGAGTGAAGCTTTCTTT. It encodes CASSLRGSEAFF.

The rearrangement joins TRBV19 to TRBJ2-5, with D possibly being TRBD1 or TRBD2 (5 bases each). Germline CDR1 reads LNHDA; CDR2 reads SQIVND (reference sequence). V was cut by 5 bases and J by 4 bases, with 8 bases left in between. The CDR3 loop spans 12 amino acids. CDR3 sequence (DNA): TGTGCCAGTAGTGCAGGGAGAGAGACCCAGTACTTC. It codes for CASSAGRETQYF.

The chain has TRBV10-3 and TRBJ2-6; 7 bases align to TRBD1. In germline, CDR1 is ENHRY, CDR2 SYGVKD. Trimming at V came to 10 bases and at J to 0 bases, leaving 12 bases not matched to a gene. The CDR3 spans 17 residues. CDR3 loop: CATKGWDSLSGANVLTF. CDR3 nucleotide sequence: TGTGCCACCAAGGGGTGGGACAGCCTCTCTGGGGCCAACGTCCTGACTTTC.

This clone is a singleton in its sample. Written as DNA, the CDR3 is TGTGCCAGTAGTATAGGGCAGGGGGCCCGCCAGCCCCAGCATTTT. It is translated as CASSIGQGARQPQHF. The chain links TRBV19 to TRBJ1-5; TRBD1 agrees at 8 bases. Germline V gives CDR1 LNHDA, CDR2 SQIVND (reference sequence). The J segment lost 7 bases and the V segment lost 1 base, leaving 6 bases of the junction unmatched. The CDR3 is 15 residues long.